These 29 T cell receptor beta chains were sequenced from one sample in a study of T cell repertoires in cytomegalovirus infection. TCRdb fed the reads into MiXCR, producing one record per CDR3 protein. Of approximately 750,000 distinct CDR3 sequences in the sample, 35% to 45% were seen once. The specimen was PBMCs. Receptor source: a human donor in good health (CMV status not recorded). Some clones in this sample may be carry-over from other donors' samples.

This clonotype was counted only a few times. In DNA form, the CDR3 reads TGCAGTGCTCCCGGGCTAGCGGGAGGGTTCGTAAACATTCAGTACTTC. Translation: CSAPGLAGGFVNIQYF. The chain carries TRBV20-1 and TRBJ2-4; TRBD2 matches 12 bases. V dropped 5 bases and J dropped 6; count of bases not matched to a gene: 11. Per the germline V gene, CDR1 is DFQATT and CDR2 is SNEGSKA (reference sequence). CDR3 length equals 16 residues.

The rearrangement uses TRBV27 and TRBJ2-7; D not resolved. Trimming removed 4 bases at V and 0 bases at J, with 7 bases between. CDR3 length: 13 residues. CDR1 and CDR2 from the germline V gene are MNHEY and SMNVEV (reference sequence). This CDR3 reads CASSSEYSYEQYF. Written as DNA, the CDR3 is TGTGCCAGCAGTTCGGAATACTCCTACGAGCAGTACTTC.

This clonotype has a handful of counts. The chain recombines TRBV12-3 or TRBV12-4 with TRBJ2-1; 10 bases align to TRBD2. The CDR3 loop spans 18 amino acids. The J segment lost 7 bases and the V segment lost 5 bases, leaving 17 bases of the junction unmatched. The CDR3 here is CASSLHASGSPSDNEQFF. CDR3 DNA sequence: TGTGCCAGCAGTCTCCACGCTAGCGGGAGCCCATCGGATAATGAGCAGTTCTTC.

CDR3 sequence (DNA): TGTGCCAGCAGTATCTCCCACTTGGACAGGGGAACTGAAGCTTTCTTT. It encodes CASSISHLDRGTEAFF. The V call is TRBV12-3 or TRBV12-4, the J call TRBJ1-1; 9 bases are shared with TRBD1. CDR3 length equals 16 residues. V trimming: 5 bases; J trimming: 5 bases; junction bases outside the gene matches: 12.

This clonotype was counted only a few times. The CDR3 sequence is CASSPSDGQGDQPQHF. CDR3 coding DNA: TGTGCCAGTAGCCCGTCGGATGGACAGGGGGATCAGCCCCAGCATTTT. This chain joins TRBV19 and TRBJ1-5, with 10 bases fitting TRBD1. In germline, CDR1 is LNHDA, CDR2 SQIVND (reference sequence). The CDR3 consists of 16 residues. V lost 6 bases, J lost 5 bases, and 10 bases stayed unmatched.

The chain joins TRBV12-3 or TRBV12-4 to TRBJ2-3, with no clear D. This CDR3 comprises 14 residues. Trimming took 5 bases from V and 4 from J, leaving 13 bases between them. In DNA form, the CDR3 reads TGTGCCAGCAGTCTAAGACATGTCGCAGATACGCAGTATTTT. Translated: CASSLRHVADTQYF.

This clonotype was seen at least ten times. CDR3 residues: CASSLDRGSHIQYF. In DNA, the CDR3 is TGTGCCAGCAGCTTAGACAGGGGGAGTCACATTCAGTACTTC. The V call is TRBV7-2, the J call TRBJ2-4, with 8 bases fitting TRBD1. V lost 1 base to trimming and J lost 8 bases; unmatched junction nucleotides: 4. There are 14 residues in the CDR3. The germline CDR1 and CDR2 sequences are SGHTA and FQGNSA. Complete variable domain (other parts from reference TRBV7-2 and TRBJ2-4): GAGVSQSPSNKVTEKGKDVELRCDPISGHTALYWYRQSLGQGLEFLIYFQGNSAPDKSGLPSDRFSAERTGGSVSTLTIQRTQQEDSAVYLCASSLDRGSHIQYFGAGTRLSVL.

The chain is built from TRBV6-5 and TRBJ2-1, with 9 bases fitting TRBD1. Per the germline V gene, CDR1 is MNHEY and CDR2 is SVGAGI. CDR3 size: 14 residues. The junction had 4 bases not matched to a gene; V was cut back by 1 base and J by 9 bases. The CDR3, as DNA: TGTGCCAGCAGTTACTGGGACAGGGCTACTGAGCAGTTCTTC. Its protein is CASSYWDRATEQFF.

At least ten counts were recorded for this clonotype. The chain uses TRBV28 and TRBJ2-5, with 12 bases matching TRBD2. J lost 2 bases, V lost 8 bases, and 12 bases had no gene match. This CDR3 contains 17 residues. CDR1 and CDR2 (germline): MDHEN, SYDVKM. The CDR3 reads CASGYTGLAGQQETQYF. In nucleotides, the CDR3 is TGTGCCAGCGGATACACCGGACTAGCGGGACAACAAGAGACCCAGTACTTC.

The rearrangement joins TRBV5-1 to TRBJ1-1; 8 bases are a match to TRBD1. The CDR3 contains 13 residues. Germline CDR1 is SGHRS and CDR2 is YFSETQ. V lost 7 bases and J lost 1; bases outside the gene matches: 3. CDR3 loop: CASGQGSNTEAFF. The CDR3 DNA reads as TGCGCCAGCGGACAGGGTTCGAACACTGAAGCTTTCTTT. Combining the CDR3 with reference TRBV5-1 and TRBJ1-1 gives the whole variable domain KAGVTQTPRYLIKTRGQQVTLSCSPISGHRSVSWYQQTPGQGLQFLFEYFSETQRNKGNFPGRFSGRQFSNSRSEMNVSTLELGDSALYLCASGQGSNTEAFFGQGTRLTVV.

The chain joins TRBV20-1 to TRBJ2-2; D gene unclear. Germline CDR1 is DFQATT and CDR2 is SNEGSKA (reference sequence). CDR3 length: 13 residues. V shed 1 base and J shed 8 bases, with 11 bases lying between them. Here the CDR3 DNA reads TGCAGTGCTAGAGTGTCGTCCGGGGGGGAGCTGTTTTTT. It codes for CSARVSSGGELFF.

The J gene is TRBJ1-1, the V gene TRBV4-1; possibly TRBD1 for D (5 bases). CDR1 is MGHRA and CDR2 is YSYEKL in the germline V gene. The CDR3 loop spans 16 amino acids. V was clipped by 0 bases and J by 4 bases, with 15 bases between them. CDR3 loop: CASSQEGTTVGTEAFF. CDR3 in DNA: TGCGCCAGCAGCCAAGAGGGGACGACTGTGGGCACTGAAGCTTTCTTT.

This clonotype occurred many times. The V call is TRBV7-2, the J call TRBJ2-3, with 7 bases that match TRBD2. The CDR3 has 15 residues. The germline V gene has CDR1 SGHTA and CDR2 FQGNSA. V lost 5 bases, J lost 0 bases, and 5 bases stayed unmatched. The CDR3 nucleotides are TGTGCCAGCAGCCCGACTAGCCTCAGCACAGATACGCAGTATTTT. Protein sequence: CASSPTSLSTDTQYF.

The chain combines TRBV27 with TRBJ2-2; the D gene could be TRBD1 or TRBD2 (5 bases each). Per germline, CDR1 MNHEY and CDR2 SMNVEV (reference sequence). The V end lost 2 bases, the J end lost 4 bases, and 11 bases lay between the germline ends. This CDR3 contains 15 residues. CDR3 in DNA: TGTGCCAGCAGTTTAGCAGGGACGCGCACCGGGGAGCTGTTTTTT. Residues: CASSLAGTRTGELFF.

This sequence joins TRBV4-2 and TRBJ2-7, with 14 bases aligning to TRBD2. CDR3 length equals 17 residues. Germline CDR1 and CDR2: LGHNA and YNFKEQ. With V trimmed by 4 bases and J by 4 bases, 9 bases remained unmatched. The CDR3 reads CASSPGTSGGGEYEQYF. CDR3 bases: TGTGCCAGCAGCCCCGGGACTAGCGGGGGCGGGGAATACGAGCAGTACTTC.

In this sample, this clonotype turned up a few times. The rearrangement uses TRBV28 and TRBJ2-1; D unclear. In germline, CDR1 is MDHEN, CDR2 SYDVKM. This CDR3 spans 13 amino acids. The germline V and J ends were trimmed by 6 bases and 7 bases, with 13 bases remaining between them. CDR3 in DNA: TGTGCCAGCAGCCTCGGGCCGGTAAATGAGCAGTTCTTC. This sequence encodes CASSLGPVNEQFF.

CDR3 protein: CASSVGPRREAPYNEQFF. In nucleotides, the CDR3 is TGTGCCAGCAGCGTAGGGCCCAGGCGGGAGGCCCCCTACAATGAGCAGTTCTTC. The rearrangement links TRBV9 to TRBJ2-1; 8 positions match TRBD2. The germline V gene encodes CDR1 SGDLS and CDR2 YYNGEE. CDR3 length equals 18 residues. V dropped 0 bases and J dropped 2; count of bases not matched to a gene: 10.

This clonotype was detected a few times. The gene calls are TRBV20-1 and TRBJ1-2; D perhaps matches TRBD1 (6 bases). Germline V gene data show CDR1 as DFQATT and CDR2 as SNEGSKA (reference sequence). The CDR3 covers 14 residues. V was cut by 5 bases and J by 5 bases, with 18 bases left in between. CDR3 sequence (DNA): TGCAGTGCTGAAGGATCGGGGGCTGGATATGGCTACACCTTC. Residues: CSAEGSGAGYGYTF.

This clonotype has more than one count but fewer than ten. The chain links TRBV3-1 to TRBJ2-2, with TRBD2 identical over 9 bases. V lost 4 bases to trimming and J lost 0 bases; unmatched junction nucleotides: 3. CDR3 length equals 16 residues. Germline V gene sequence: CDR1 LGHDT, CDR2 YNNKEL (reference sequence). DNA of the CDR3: TGTGCCAGCAGCCCTAGCGGGGACCCGAACACCGGGGAGCTGTTTTTT. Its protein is CASSPSGDPNTGELFF.

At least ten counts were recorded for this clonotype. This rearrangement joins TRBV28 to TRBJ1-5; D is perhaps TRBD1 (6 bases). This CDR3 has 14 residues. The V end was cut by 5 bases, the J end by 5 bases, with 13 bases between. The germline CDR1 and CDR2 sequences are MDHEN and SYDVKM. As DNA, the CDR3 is TGTGCCAGCAGTCCGAGAGGGGGGCATCAGCCCCAGCATTTT. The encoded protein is CASSPRGGHQPQHF.

CDR3 nucleotides: TGTGCCAGCAGTTTAGCGGACCGTCCGACTGCAGCGCAGTATTTT. It translates to CASSLADRPTAAQYF. The chain uses TRBV12-3 or TRBV12-4 and TRBJ2-3; D unclear. The CDR3 totals 15 residues. Trimming took off 0 bases at V and 10 bases at J, with 17 bases between the two ends.

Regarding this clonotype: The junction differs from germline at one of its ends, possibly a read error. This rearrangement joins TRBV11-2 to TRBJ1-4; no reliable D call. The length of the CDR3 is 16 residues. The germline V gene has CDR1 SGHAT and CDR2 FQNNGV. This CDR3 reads CASSLALDATNEKMFF. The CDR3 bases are TGTGCAAGCAGCTTAGCGCTGGACGCAACTAATGAAAAAATGTTTTTT.

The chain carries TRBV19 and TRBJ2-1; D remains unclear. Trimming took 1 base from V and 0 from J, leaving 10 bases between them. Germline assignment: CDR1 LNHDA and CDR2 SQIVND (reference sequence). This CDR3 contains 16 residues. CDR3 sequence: CASSIADGSSYNEQFF. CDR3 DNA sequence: TGTGCCAGTAGTATAGCGGACGGTAGCTCCTACAATGAGCAGTTCTTC.

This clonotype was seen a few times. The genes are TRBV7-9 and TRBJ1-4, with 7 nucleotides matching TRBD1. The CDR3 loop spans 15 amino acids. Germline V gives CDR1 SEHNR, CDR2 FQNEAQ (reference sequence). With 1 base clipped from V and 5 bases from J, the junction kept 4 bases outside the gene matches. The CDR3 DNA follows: TGTGCCAGCAGCTTAGGAGGGACAGAGAATGAAAAACTGTTTTTT. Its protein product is CASSLGGTENEKLFF.

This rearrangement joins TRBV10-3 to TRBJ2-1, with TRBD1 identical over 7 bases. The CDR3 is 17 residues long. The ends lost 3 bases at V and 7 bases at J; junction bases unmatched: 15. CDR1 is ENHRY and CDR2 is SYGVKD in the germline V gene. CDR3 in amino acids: CAISDTGRQGWWNEQFF. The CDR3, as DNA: TGTGCCATCAGTGACACGGGGAGACAGGGCTGGTGGAATGAGCAGTTCTTC.

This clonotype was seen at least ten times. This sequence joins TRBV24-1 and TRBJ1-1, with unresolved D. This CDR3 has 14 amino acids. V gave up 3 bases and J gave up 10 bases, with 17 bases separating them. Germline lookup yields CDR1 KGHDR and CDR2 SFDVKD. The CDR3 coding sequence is TGTGCCACCAGTGATCCTGGGGAAGGTCCTAGAGCTTTCTTT. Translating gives CATSDPGEGPRAFF.

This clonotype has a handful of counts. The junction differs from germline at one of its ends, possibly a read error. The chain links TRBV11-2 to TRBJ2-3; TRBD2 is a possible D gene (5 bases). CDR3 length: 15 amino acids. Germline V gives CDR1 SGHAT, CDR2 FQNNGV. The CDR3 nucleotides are TGTGCCAGTAGCTTAATTGAGGGAATTTCAGATACGCAGTATTTT. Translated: CASSLIEGISDTQYF.

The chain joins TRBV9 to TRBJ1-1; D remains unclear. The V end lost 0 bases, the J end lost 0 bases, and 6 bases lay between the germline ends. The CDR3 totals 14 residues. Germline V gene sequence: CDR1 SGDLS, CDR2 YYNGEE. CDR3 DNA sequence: TGTGCCAGCAGCGTAGACCAGATGAACACTGAAGCTTTCTTT. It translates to CASSVDQMNTEAFF.

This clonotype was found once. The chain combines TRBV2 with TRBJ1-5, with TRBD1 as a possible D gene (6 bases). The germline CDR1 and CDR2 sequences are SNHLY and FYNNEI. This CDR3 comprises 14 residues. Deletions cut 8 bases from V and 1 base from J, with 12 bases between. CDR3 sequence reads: CASESTGSNQPQHF. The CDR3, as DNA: TGTGCCAGCGAATCGACAGGAAGCAATCAGCCCCAGCATTTT. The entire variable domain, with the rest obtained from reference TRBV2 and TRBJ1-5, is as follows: EPEVTQTPSHQVTQMGQEVILRCVPISNHLYFYWYRQILGQKVEFLVSFYNNEISEKSEIFDDQFSVERPDGSNFTLKIRSTKLEDSAMYFCASESTGSNQPQHFGDGTRLSIL.